This TCR beta chain was obtained from a study of T cells after yellow fever vaccination. Study results and caveats: Highly abundant clonotypes carried over from the bulk population could end up in FACS-sorted repertoires as contaminants.

This clonotype was counted a few times. The target antigen is unknown. MiXCR, run by TCRdb on the 5' RACE reads, gives a single entry per CDR3 protein. The table has nearly 300,000 distinct CDR3 sequences, around 10% seen once. Trimming pared 3 bases from V and 5 bases from J, leaving 16 bases between. There are 15 residues in the CDR3. Germline CDR1 is SGHTA and CDR2 is FQGNSA. Here the sequenced sample was CD4+ T cells sorted from PBMCs, taken 5 days after the yellow fever booster vaccination. This TCR came from a young man who received the YFV17D yellow fever vaccine. The rearrangement links TRBV7-2 to TRBJ2-5, with D perhaps TRBD1 or TRBD2 (5 bases each). CDR3 coding DNA: TGTGCCAGCAGCTTGTGGGGACCCCCGGGGGAGACCCAGTACTTC. Residues: CASSLWGPPGETQYF.